A selection of T cell receptor beta chains follows, all from one sample in a study of TIL therapy for anti-PD-1-resistant metastatic lung cancer. Method: immunoSEQ multiplex PCR; TCRdb's copy keeps in-frame clones and lacks some. The table shows approximately 50,000 clones, with roughly 85% occurring only once. The sequencing here drew on blood, taken at baseline. The receptors here all came from a man in his 70s with non-small cell lung cancer. The conserved cysteine and the conserved F or W are not part of the CDR3 here.

v_call	j_call	cdr3_aa
TRBV11-2	TRBJ2-2	ASSLEGATGELF
TRBV28	TRBJ1-6	ASSLMSGHNSPLH
TRBV19	TRBJ2-6	ASSPYSGANVLT
TRBV30	TRBJ2-2	AWTPTGGRATGELF
TRBV6-5	TRBJ1-5	ASSPGYNQPQH
TRBV20-1	TRBJ2-1	SAGNYNEQF
TRBV7-6	TRBJ1-3	ASSLWAGHSSGNTIY
TRBV27	TRBJ1-2	ASSLYSENYGYT
TRBV19	TRBJ2-7	ASSMGGTVYEQY
TRBV5-3	TRBJ2-1	ARSLVWINEQF
TRBV6-6	TRBJ1-1	ASSYIGRENTEAF
TRBV7-2	TRBJ2-1	ASSSWLADNEQF
TRBV5-5	TRBJ2-7	ASSLEQGLEQY
TRBV9	TRBJ2-7	ASGSGLRYEQY
TRBV11-1	TRBJ2-7	ASSRDRGSYEQY
TRBV11-2	TRBJ1-1	ASSSTGGVNTEAF
TRBV6-4	TRBJ1-2	ASSPDRGNGYT
TRBV12-5	TRBJ1-1	ASGLSRAAEAF
TRBV4-1	TRBJ1-2	ASSQDISRQGARGYT
TRBV6-6	TRBJ1-1	ASSRTDITEAF
TRBV4-3	TRBJ2-1	ASSQGLADYNEQF
TRBV4-2	TRBJ1-2	ASSQDLGQAYGYT
TRBV6-1	TRBJ1-5	ASSESQPQH
TRBV18	TRBJ2-3	ASSPRADTQY
TRBV7-2	TRBJ2-1	ASSPATEQF
TRBV19	TRBJ1-1	ASHQGQLNTEAF
TRBV4-1	TRBJ2-5	ASSQEQFGQGSFAAY
TRBV27	TRBJ2-7	ASSFRQGPWEQY
TRBV5-1	TRBJ2-2	ASSLIGAGTGELF
TRBV27	TRBJ2-5	ASSLGGRPRETQY
TRBV7-9	TRBJ1-2	ASLRALDGYT
TRBV9	TRBJ1-5	ASSADRGREPQH
TRBV28	TRBJ2-3	ASRRDRGQDTQY
TRBV6-7	TRBJ2-4	ASSYSSDRRRDIQY
TRBV7-3	TRBJ2-3	ASSSAGRDTQY
TRBV5-1	TRBJ1-2	ASSRVEGDYGYT
TRBV29-1	TRBJ2-7	SVEVDGDRAPYEQY
TRBV25-1	TRBJ1-2	ASSEQFYGYT
TRBV5-4	TRBJ2-1	ASREAKGEQF
TRBV27	TRBJ2-7	ASSLKGTGASYEQY
TRBV11-1	TRBJ1-5	ASSLGRDQPQH
TRBV2	TRBJ2-2	ASNDRGAGELF
TRBV6-6	TRBJ2-2	ASRRGQTNTGELF
TRBV5-1	TRBJ2-1	ASSGGLAGYNEQF
TRBV5-1	TRBJ2-5	ASSLAREKETQY
TRBV2	TRBJ2-7	ASRGGQSYEQY
TRBV11-2	TRBJ2-1	ASSNERQYNEQF
TRBV9	TRBJ2-3	ASSASSGFSTDTQY
TRBV25-1	TRBJ2-4	ASSATGGGTNIQY
TRBV6-1	TRBJ1-1	ASSEGVKELNTEAF
TRBV28	TRBJ1-5	GTRPSEGRTSPQH